This TCR beta chain stems from a study of blood T cells in healthy people across ages (dated by TCRdb to between 2014 and 2017). Study-wide context: In model experiments, template switching captured roughly one uniquely barcoded TCR beta cDNA molecule for every two T cells. To avoid experimental bias, donors of different ages were spread randomly across the sequencing lanes. The study measured age-related changes in TCR beta repertoire diversity using deep sequencing normalized with unique cDNA molecular identifiers. The donors were divided into four age groups: young (average around 15 years), middle-aged (approximately 39), aged (about 62) and long-lived (approximately 74). For two donors (one aged 18 to 29 and one aged 80 or older), the study analyzed two additional independent replicas of 1 million unique cDNA reads from the same blood draw.

The study at large found these results: The CMV infection status of donors was not known, potentially confounding age-related changes in expanded clonotypes. Since profiling was done on bulk unsorted PBMCs, naive and antigen-experienced compartments could not be conclusively compared. Observed TCR beta diversity correlated strongly with the percentage of naive T cells measured by flow cytometry. Estimates of total diversity based on one million sequenced T cells were regarded as lower bounds and as underestimates. Compared with the aged group, the long-lived group had more naive CD4+ T cells, fewer expanded clones and increased TCR diversity, suggesting age selection. As age increased, observed TCR beta diversity per million T cells dropped in a roughly linear way, and a significant reduction was already evident by age 40.

Library method: 5' RACE. Sequencing used an Illumina HiSeq 2500. A second roughly 7 to 12 cycle PCR used a sample-barcoded 5' primer and a J-beta primer mix. A unique molecular identifier was introduced onto each TCR beta cDNA molecule by a template-switch 5' adaptor carrying 12 random nucleotides. Each sample yielded at least 2.5 million CDR3-containing paired-end reads. First-strand cDNA synthesis was performed from all RNA using the Mint cDNA synthesis kit, with priming by a TRBC-specific oligonucleotide. After uracil-DNA glycosylase treatment, a first 18-cycle PCR used universal primers M1SS and BC2_uni_R on all cDNA. Concerning the study's data processing: Each sample was normalized by randomly selecting 1 million high-quality reads, each carrying a distinct molecular identifier. Instead of being binned into consensus sequences, reads that shared molecular identifiers were thrown out. CDR3 identification, clonotype clustering and error correction used MiTCR with a Q25 quality threshold and the strictest error-elimination algorithm. Lower-bound total TCR beta diversity was estimated with a nonparametric unseen species model using Euler transformation. Using fastp at Q25 and MiXCR, TCRdb reprocessed the public reads and kept productive beta chains. Every CDR3 protein is listed once, alongside the most common genes and DNA of its rows. The V and J calls and clone size are TCRdb's, not the authors'. The sample records about 760,000 distinct CDR3 sequences, roughly 56% of which are singletons. The ten largest clones add up to 25% to 30% of the sample.

CDR1 and CDR2 are drawn from the germline V gene: MGHRA, YSYEKL. Measured from the cysteine to the phenylalanine, the CDR3 is 14 residues long. Of all the DNA, just the CDR3 is kept, 42 bases in frame from base 1. V is trimmed back by 4 bases and J by 11 bases, and the junction contains 13 bases that no gene match accounts for. Comment on this clonotype: Its cognate antigen has yet to be identified. Base-call qualities are not available, and no considerably larger clone is one nucleotide away.

Systemically healthy Caucasian individuals from Russia, around 39 in total and aged roughly 6 to 95 years, were included as donors. Each donor gave about 11 milliliters of peripheral blood, drawn into EDTA-treated Vacutainer tubes. PBMCs were isolated by Ficoll-Paque density-gradient centrifugation, with at least 6.5 million obtained per sample. Trizol reagent was used to extract total RNA from PBMCs, with at least 6 micrograms per sample. The percentages of naive CD45RAhigh/CD27high T cells were determined by flow cytometry on a PBMC aliquot from every donor. The sample comprised blood. This TCR was sampled from a man aged 40-50 years in good health. This chain joins TRBV4-1 to TRBJ1-1, with 7 central nucleotides matching TRBD1. The CDR3 sequence is CASSPRMPQGTAFF. The DNA sequence follows: TGCGCCAGCAGCCCCAGAATGCCACAGGGGACTGCTTTCTTT.